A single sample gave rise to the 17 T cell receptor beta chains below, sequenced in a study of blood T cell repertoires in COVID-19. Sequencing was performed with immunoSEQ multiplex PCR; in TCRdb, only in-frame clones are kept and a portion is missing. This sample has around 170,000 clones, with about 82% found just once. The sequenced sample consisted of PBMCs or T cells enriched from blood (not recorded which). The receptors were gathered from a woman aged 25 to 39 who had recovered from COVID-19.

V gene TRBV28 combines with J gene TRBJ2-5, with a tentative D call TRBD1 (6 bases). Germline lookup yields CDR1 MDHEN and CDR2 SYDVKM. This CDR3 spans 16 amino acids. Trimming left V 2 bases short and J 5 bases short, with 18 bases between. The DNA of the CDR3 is TGTGCCAGCAGTTTAAACTTCGCCGGCACAGGGGAGACCCAGTACTTC. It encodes CASSLNFAGTGETQYF.

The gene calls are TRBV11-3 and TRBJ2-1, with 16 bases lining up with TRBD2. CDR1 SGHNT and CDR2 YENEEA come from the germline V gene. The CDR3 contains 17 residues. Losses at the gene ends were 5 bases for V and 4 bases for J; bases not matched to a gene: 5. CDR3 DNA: TGTGCCAGCAGCCAGGGACTAGCGGGAGGGATTTACAATGAGCAGTTCTTC. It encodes CASSQGLAGGIYNEQFF.

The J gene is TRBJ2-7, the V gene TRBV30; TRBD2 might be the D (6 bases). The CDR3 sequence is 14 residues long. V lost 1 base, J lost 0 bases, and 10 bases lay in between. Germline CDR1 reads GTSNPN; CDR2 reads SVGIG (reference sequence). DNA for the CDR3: TGTGCCTGGAGTGGAGGAGGGTCCTCCTACGAGCAGTACTTC. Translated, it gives CAWSGGGSSYEQYF.

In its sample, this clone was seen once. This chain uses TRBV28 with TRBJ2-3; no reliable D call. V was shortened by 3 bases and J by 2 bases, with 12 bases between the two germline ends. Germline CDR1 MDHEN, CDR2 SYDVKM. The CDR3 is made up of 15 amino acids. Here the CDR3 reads CASSLEQLITDTQYF. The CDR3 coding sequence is TGTGCCAGCAGTTTGGAACAGCTCATCACAGATACGCAGTATTTT.

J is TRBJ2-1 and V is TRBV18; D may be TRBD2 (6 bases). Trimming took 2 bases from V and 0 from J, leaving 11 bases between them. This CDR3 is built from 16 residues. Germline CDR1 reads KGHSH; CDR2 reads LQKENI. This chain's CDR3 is CASSPNRGGSYNEQFF. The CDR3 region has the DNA TGTGCCAGCTCACCAAATAGGGGAGGCTCCTACAATGAGCAGTTCTTC.

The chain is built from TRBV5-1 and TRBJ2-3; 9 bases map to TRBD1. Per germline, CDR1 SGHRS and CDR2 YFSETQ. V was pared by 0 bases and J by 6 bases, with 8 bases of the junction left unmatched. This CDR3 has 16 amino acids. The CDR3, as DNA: TGCGCCAGCAGCTTGGGAGGGGGACAGGGTGGCGATACGCAGTATTTT. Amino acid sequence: CASSLGGGQGGDTQYF. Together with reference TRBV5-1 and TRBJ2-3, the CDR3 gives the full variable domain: KAGVTQTPRYLIKTRGQQVTLSCSPISGHRSVSWYQQTPGQGLQFLFEYFSETQRNKGNFPGRFSGRQFSNSRSEMNVSTLELGDSALYLCASSLGGGQGGDTQYFGPGTRLTVL.

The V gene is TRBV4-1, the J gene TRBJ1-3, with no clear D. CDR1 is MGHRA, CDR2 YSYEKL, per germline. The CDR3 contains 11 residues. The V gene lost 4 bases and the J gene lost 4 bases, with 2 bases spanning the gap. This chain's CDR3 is CASSPGNTIYF. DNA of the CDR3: TGCGCCAGCAGCCCAGGAAACACCATATATTTT.

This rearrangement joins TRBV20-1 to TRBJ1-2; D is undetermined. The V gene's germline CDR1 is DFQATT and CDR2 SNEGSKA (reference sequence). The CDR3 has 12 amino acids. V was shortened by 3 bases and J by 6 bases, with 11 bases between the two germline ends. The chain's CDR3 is CSASTGPDGYTF. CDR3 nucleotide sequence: TGCAGTGCTAGTACCGGTCCGGATGGCTACACCTTC.

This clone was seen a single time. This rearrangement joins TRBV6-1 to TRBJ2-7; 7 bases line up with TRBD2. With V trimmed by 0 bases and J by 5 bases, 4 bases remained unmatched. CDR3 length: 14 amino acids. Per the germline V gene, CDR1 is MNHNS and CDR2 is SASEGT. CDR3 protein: CASSEAGGPDEQYF. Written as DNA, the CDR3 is TGTGCCAGCAGTGAAGCGGGAGGGCCTGACGAGCAGTACTTC.

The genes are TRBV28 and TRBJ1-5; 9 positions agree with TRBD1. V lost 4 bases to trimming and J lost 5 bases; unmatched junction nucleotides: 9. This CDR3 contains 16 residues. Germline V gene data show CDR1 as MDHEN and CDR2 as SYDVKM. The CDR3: CASSSYHRGLDQPQHF. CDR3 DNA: TGTGCCAGCAGTTCTTACCACAGGGGGCTGGATCAGCCCCAGCATTTT.

The CDR3 spells CASSVDKGAYYNEQFF. CDR3 nucleotides: TGTGCCAGCAGCGTAGATAAGGGGGCCTATTACAATGAGCAGTTCTTC. This sequence joins TRBV9 and TRBJ2-1, with 7 positions matching TRBD1. Germline CDR1 and CDR2: SGDLS and YYNGEE. Trimming cost V 0 bases and J 4 bases; bases outside gene matches: 7. The CDR3 extends over 16 amino acids. The variable domain in full, completed from reference TRBV9 and TRBJ2-1, reads DSGVTQTPKHLITATGQRVTLRCSPRSGDLSVYWYQQSLDQGLQFLIQYYNGEERAKGNILERFSAQQFPDLHSELNLSSLELGDSALYFCASSVDKGAYYNEQFFGPGTRLTVL.

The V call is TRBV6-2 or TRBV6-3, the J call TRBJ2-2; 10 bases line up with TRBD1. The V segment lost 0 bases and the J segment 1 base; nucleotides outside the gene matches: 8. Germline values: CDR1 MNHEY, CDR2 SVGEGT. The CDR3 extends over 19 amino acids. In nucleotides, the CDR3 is TGTGCCAGCAGTTACTCGTCCGGGACAGGGGCTTGGAACACCGGGGAGCTGTTTTTT. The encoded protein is CASSYSSGTGAWNTGELFF.

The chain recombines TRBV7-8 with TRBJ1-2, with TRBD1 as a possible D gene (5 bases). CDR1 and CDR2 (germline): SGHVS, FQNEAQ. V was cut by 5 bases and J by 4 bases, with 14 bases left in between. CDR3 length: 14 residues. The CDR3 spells CASSREGLSYGYTF. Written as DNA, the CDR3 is TGTGCCAGCAGCCGAGAGGGACTCAGCTATGGCTACACCTTC.

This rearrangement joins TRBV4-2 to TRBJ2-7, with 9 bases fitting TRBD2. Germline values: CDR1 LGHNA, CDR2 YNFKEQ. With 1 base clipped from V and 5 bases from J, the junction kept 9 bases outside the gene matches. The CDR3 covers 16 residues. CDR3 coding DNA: TGTGCCAGCAGCCAAGTTGGCGGGAGGGCCCGTAACGAGCAGTACTTC. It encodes CASSQVGGRARNEQYF.

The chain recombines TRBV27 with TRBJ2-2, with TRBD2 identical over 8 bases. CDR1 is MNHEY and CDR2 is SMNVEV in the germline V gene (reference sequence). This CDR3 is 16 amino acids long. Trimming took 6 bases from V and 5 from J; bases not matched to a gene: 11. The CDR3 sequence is CASSPREAGETGELFF. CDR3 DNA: TGTGCCAGCAGCCCTCGCGAAGCGGGAGAAACCGGGGAGCTGTTTTTT.

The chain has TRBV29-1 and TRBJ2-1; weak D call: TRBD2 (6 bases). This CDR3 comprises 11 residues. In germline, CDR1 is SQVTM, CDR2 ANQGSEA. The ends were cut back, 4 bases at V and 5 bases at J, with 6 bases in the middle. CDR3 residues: CSVGGDNEQFF. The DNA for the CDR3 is TGCAGCGTTGGGGGGGACAATGAGCAGTTCTTC.

The CDR3 protein is CASSPGQGNSGNTIYF. The CDR3 DNA reads TGTGCCAGCTCCCCGGGACAGGGGAACTCTGGAAACACCATATATTTT. The J gene is TRBJ1-3, the V gene TRBV18; 10 bases are shared with TRBD1. This CDR3 has 16 residues. Germline V gene sequence: CDR1 KGHSH, CDR2 LQKENI. J lost 0 bases, V lost 6 bases, and 5 bases had no gene match.